This T cell receptor beta chain originates from a study of blood T cell repertoires in COVID-19. On the study more broadly: Acute and convalescent COVID-19 specimens originated in the United States, Italy and Spain. T cells, B-cell-depleted T cells, or PBMCs provided the cDNA or gDNA that served as material.

Seattle's enrolled individuals joined amid active infection and were then monitored longitudinally. V gave up 7 bases and J gave up 4 bases, with 16 bases separating them. Germline CDR1 MNHNY, CDR2 SVGAGI (reference sequence). The CDR3 extends over 14 amino acids. Produced via immunoSEQ multiplex PCR; TCRdb's table is partial and in-frame only. This sample has 250,000 or so clones, with approximately 91% found just once. This chain uses TRBV6-6 with TRBJ1-2; tentative D call: TRBD1 (5 bases). The sequenced sample was peripheral blood. This receptor was obtained from a man aged 25-45 years with COVID-19, enrolled during active disease. CDR3: CASTWGVGAYGYTF. DNA for the CDR3: TGTGCCAGCACGTGGGGGGTGGGAGCCTATGGCTACACCTTC.